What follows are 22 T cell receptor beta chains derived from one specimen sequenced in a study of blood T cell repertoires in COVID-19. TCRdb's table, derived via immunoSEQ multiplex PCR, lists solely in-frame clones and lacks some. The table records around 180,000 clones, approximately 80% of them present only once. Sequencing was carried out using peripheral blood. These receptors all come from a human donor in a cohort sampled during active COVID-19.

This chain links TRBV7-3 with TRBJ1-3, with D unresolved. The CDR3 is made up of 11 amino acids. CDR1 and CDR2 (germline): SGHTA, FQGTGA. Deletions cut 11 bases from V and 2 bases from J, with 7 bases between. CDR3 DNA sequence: TGTGCCCCATTTGCTGGAAACACCATATATTTT. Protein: CAPFAGNTIYF.

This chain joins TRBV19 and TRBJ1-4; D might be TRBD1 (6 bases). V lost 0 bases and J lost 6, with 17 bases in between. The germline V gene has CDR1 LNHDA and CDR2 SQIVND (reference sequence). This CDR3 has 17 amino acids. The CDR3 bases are TGTGCCAGTAGTATAGATCGAAGTACAGGGATGTATGAAAAACTGTTTTTT. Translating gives CASSIDRSTGMYEKLFF.

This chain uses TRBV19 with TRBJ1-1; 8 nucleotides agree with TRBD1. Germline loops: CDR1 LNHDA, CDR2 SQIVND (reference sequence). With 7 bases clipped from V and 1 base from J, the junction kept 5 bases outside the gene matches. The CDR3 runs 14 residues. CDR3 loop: CASMGDRTNTEAFF. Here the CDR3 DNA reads TGTGCCAGTATGGGGGACAGGACGAACACTGAAGCTTTCTTT. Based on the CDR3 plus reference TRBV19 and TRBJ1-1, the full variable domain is DGGITQSPKYLFRKEGQNVTLSCEQNLNHDAMYWYRQDPGQGLRLIYYSQIVNDFQKGDIAEGYSVSREKKESFPLTVTSAQKNPTAFYLCASMGDRTNTEAFFGQGTRLTVV.

CDR3 sequence reads: CASRRQRGGNQPQHF. CDR3 DNA sequence: TGTGCCAGCAGGCGGCAAAGGGGTGGCAATCAGCCCCAGCATTTT. The chain carries TRBV27 and TRBJ1-5, with D tentatively TRBD1 (5 bases). Germline CDR1 and CDR2: MNHEY and SMNVEV (reference sequence). Trimming took 6 bases from V and 2 from J, leaving 14 bases between them. The CDR3 totals 15 residues.

CDR3 region: CASSYSGRAQYF. The CDR3 DNA reads as TGTGCCAGCAGTTACTCGGGCAGGGCCCAGTACTTC. The chain links TRBV6-6 to TRBJ2-4; tentative D call: TRBD1 (5 bases). Deletions cut 0 bases from V and 13 bases from J, with 10 bases between. This CDR3 has 12 amino acids. From germline, CDR1 is MNHNY and CDR2 SVGAGI (reference sequence).

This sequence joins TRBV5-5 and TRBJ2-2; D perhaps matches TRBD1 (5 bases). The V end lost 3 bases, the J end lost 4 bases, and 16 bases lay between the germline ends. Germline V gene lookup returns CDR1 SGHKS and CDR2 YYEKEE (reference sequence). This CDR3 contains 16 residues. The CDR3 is CASSSYVGRATGELFF. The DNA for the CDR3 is TGTGCCAGCAGCTCGTATGTCGGCAGGGCCACCGGGGAGCTGTTTTTT.

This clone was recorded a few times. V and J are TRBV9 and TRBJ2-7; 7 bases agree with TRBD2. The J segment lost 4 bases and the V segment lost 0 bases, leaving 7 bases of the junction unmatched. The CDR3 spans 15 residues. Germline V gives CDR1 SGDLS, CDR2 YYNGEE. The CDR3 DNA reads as TGTGCCAGCAGCGTAGCTTGGGGCGGGGGTTACGAGCAGTACTTC. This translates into CASSVAWGGGYEQYF.

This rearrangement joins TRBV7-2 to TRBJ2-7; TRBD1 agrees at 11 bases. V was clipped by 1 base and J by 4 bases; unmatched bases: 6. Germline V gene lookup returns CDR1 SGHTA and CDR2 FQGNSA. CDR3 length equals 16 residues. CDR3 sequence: CASSLVGGQGAYEQYF. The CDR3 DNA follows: TGTGCCAGCAGCTTAGTGGGTGGACAGGGGGCTTACGAGCAGTACTTC.

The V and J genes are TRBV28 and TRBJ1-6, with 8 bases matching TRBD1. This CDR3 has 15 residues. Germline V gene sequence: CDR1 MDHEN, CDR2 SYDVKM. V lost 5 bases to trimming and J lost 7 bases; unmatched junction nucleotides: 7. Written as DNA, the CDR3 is TGTGCCAGCAGTACTTCAGGGACAGGAAATTCACCCCTCCACTTT. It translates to CASSTSGTGNSPLHF.

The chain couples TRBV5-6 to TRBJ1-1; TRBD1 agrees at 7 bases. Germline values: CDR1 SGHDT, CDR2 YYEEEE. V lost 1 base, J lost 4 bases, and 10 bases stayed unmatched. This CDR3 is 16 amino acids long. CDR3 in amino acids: CASSLLGAGGITEAFF. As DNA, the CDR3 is TGTGCCAGCAGCTTGTTGGGGGCAGGGGGGATCACTGAAGCTTTCTTT.

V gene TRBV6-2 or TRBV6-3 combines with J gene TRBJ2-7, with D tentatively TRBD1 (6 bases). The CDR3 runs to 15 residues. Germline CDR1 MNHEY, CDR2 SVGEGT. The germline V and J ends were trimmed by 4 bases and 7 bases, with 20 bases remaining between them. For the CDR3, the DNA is TGTGCCAGCAGTTCCATTCAGGCAGGGGCTAAGGAGCAGTACTTC. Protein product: CASSSIQAGAKEQYF.

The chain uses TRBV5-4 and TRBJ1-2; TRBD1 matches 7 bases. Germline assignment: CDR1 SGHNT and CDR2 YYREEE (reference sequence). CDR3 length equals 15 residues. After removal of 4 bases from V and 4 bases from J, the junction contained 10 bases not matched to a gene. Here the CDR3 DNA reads TGTGCCAGCAGCGGCAGGGGACAGTCCGGCTATGGCTACACCTTC. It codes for CASSGRGQSGYGYTF.

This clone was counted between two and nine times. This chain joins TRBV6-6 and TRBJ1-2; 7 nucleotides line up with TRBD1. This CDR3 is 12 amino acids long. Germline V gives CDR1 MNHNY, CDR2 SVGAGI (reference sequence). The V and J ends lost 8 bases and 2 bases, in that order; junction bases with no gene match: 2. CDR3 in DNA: TGTGCCAGCTCGGGACAGAACTATGGCTACACCTTC. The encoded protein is CASSGQNYGYTF.

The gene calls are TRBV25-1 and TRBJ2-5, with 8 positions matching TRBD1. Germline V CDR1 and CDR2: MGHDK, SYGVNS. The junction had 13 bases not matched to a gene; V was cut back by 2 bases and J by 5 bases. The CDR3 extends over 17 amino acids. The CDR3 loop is CASSETRGRTGRETQYF. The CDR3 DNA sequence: TGTGCCAGCAGTGAAACCAGGGGGCGAACAGGAAGGGAGACCCAGTACTTC.

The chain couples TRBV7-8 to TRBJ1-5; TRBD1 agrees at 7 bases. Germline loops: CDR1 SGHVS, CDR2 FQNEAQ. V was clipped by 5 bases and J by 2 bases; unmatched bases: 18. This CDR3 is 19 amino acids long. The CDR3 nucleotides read TGTGCCAGCAGCCTAATAGGGAGGAGAGGGGGCCTGGGCAATCAGCCCCAGCATTTT. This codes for CASSLIGRRGGLGNQPQHF.

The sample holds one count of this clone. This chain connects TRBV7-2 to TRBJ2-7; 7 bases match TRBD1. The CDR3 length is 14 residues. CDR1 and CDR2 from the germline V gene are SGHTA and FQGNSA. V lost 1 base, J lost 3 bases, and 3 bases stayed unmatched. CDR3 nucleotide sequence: TGTGCCAGCAGCTTAGGAGGACAGGTCTACGAGCAGTACTTC. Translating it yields CASSLGGQVYEQYF.

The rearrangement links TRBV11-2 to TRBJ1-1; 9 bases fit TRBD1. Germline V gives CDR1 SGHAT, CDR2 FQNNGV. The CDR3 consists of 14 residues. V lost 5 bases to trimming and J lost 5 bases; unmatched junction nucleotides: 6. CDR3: CASSTRDRVTEAFF. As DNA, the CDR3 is TGTGCCAGCAGCACCCGGGACAGGGTAACTGAAGCTTTCTTT. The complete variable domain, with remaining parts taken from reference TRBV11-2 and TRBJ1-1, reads EAGVAQSPRYKIIEKRQSVAFWCNPISGHATLYWYQQILGQGPKLLIQFQNNGVVDDSQLPKDRFSAERLKGVDSTLKIQPAKLEDSAVYLCASSTRDRVTEAFFGQGTRLTVV.

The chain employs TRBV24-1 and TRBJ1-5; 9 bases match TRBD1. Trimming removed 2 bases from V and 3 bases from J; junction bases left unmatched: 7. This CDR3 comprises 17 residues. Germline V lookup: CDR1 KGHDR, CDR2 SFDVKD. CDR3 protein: CATSDSRTGENNQPQHF. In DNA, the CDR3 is TGTGCCACCAGTGATTCCAGGACAGGGGAAAACAATCAGCCCCAGCATTTT.

The CDR3 is CASSERVRAEAFF. Here the CDR3 DNA reads TGTGCCAGCAGCGAGAGGGTTAGGGCTGAAGCTTTCTTT. V usage is TRBV6-5 and J usage is TRBJ1-1; D not resolved. Germline V gives CDR1 MNHEY, CDR2 SVGAGI. The CDR3 runs 13 residues. The V end was cut by 6 bases, the J end by 6 bases, with 14 bases between.

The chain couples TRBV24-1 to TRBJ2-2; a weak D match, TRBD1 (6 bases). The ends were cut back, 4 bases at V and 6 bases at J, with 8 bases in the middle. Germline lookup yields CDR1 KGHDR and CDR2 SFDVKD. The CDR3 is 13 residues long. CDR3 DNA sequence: TGTGCCACCAGTGACCAGGGGTCCGGGGAGCTGTTTTTT. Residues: CATSDQGSGELFF.

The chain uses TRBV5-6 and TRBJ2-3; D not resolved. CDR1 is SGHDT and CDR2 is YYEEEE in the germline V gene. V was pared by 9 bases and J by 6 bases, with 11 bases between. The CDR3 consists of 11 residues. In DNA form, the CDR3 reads TGTGCCACCTCAGTCTCCGATACGCAGTATTTT. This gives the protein CATSVSDTQYF.

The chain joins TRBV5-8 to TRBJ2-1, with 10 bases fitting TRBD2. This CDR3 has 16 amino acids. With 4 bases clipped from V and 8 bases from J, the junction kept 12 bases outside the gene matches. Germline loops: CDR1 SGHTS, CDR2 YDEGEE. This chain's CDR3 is CASSAQAGGPWYEQFF. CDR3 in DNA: TGTGCCAGCAGCGCACAAGCGGGGGGGCCGTGGTATGAGCAGTTCTTC.